The TCR beta chain under discussion was sequenced for a study of regulatory T cells in long-lasting Graves disease. Sequencing libraries for TCR beta were prepared with iRepertoire HTBI primers and Arm-PCR of CDR3 regions. MiXCR, applied by TCRdb to the multiplex PCR reads, yields one record per CDR3 protein. The sample consists of about 470,000 distinct CDR3 sequences, about 17% of them appearing once. Time point denoted: newly diagnosed GD, antithyroid drugs for less than 3 months. The authors made the TCR library using RNA they extracted from PBMCs. The sample was also reused in another study, on T cells in Graves' hyperthyroidism and ophthalmopathy. This second report adds: Ophthalmopathy and stable hyperthyroidism were separated by a 13 V-J model. Ophthalmopathy got predicted by the model a median around 6.6 months before its onset.

Material: peripheral blood mononuclear cells (PBMCs), obtained at new diagnosis, from a patient treated with antithyroid drugs. This clonotype was obtained from a man aged 35-49 years with Graves disease.

CDR3: CASSSTGGTRELFF. Written as DNA, the CDR3 is TGCGCCAGCAGCTCAACGGGGGGGACCAGGGAGCTGTTTTTT. The chain is built from TRBV5-1 and TRBJ2-2; 8 bases match TRBD2. CDR3 length: 14 amino acids. The junction had 7 bases not matched to a gene; V was cut back by 3 bases and J by 9 bases. Per germline, CDR1 SGHRS and CDR2 YFSETQ.